The 29 T cell receptor beta chains given below trace back to one sample, sequenced in a study of T cell repertoires in cytomegalovirus infection. TCRdb re-derived calls from the reads in MiXCR, one entry per CDR3 protein. Of 600,000 to 800,000 distinct CDR3 sequences in the sample, 20% to 25% were seen once. The source material was CD8+ T cells from PBMCs. These receptors all come from a human donor in good health (CMV status not recorded). Some clones in this sample may be carry-over from other donors' samples.

With respect to this clonotype: A single base separates this from a much larger clone, so it may be a read error. Lacking the conserved final phenylalanine or tryptophan, this CDR3 likely reflects a read error. This chain uses TRBV7-2 with TRBJ2-1; D not resolved. There are 11 residues in the CDR3. CDR1 and CDR2 (germline): SGHTA, FQGNSA. The V gene lost 3 bases and the J gene lost 9 bases, with 6 bases spanning the gap. CDR3 region: CASSFLLEQFL. DNA for the CDR3: TGTGCCAGCAGCTTCCTCCTTGAGCAGTTCCTC.

There are many counts of this clonotype. The chain joins TRBV28 to TRBJ1-4; no firm D call. Trimming shortened V by 2 bases and J by 5 bases, and 6 bases separated the two germline ends. The length of the CDR3 is 13 residues. CDR1 MDHEN and CDR2 SYDVKM come from the germline V gene. The CDR3 DNA reads as TGTGCCAGCAGTTTAGGGCGAAATGAAAAACTGTTTTTT. It is translated as CASSLGRNEKLFF.

This clonotype was counted only a few times. The V gene is TRBV20-1, the J gene TRBJ2-3, with unresolved D. V was trimmed by 2 bases and J by 0 bases, leaving 15 bases between them. CDR1 and CDR2 (germline): DFQATT, SNEGSKA (reference sequence). The CDR3 sequence is 16 residues long. For the CDR3, the DNA is TGCAGTGCTAGAAGTTCGTGGGCGCAAAGCACAGATACGCAGTATTTT. Its protein is CSARSSWAQSTDTQYF.

This clonotype was found many times. The chain is built from TRBV7-3 and TRBJ2-1; TRBD2 matches at 11 bases. The V segment lost 4 bases and the J segment 4 bases; nucleotides outside the gene matches: 3. CDR3 length equals 15 residues. Germline V lookup: CDR1 SGHTA, CDR2 FQGTGA. CDR3 DNA: TGTGCCAGCAGCTCTAGCGGGGGGAAATACAATGAGCAGTTCTTC. Residues: CASSSSGGKYNEQFF.

In this sample, this clonotype turned up a few times. This rearrangement joins TRBV29-1 to TRBJ1-2; D may be TRBD1 (5 bases). The CDR3 extends over 13 amino acids. CDR1 is SQVTM and CDR2 is ANQGSEA in the germline V gene. The germline V and J ends were trimmed by 6 bases and 8 bases, with 19 bases remaining between them. CDR3 protein: CSVSAGSEGGYTF. The CDR3 nucleotides read TGCAGCGTGTCCGCAGGGTCCGAGGGGGGCTACACCTTC.

This clonotype came up many times. J is TRBJ2-1 and V is TRBV7-2; 8 nucleotides align to TRBD2. With 6 bases clipped from V and 0 bases from J, the junction kept 4 bases outside the gene matches. The germline V gene encodes CDR1 SGHTA and CDR2 FQGNSA. The CDR3 loop spans 15 amino acids. The CDR3 DNA reads TGTGCCAGCAGTCTTAGCGGGAACTCCTACAATGAGCAGTTCTTC. Translation gives CASSLSGNSYNEQFF.

This clonotype showed up just a few times. The chain is built from TRBV11-3 and TRBJ2-5, with D perhaps TRBD1 (7 bases). V was pared by 5 bases and J by 5 bases, with 15 bases between. The germline CDR1 and CDR2 sequences are SGHNT and YENEEA. CDR3 length: 14 amino acids. The CDR3 loop reads CASSLRGEEETQYF. CDR3 nucleotides: TGTGCCAGCAGCCTCAGGGGGGAAGAGGAGACCCAGTACTTC.

This clonotype was seen a few times. In DNA, the CDR3 is TGTGCCAGCAGCTCCCCCCCCCAGGGAATAGAGCAGTTCTTC. It codes for CASSSPPQGIEQFF. The chain combines TRBV7-8 with TRBJ2-1, with a weak D call TRBD1 (5 bases). CDR1 and CDR2 from the germline V gene are SGHVS and FQNEAQ. The V gene lost 4 bases and the J gene lost 10 bases, with 17 bases spanning the gap. The CDR3 is 14 amino acids.

This chain connects TRBV12-5 to TRBJ2-1, with D perhaps matching TRBD2 (5 bases). Trimming removed 1 base at V and 3 bases at J, with 10 bases between. Germline CDR1 LGHNT, CDR2 FRNRAP. CDR3 length equals 15 residues. The CDR3 loop reads CASGLGGLYYNEQFF. DNA of the CDR3: TGTGCTAGTGGTTTGGGCGGACTTTACTACAATGAGCAGTTCTTC.

This chain links TRBV20-1 with TRBJ1-1; perhaps TRBD1 as D (5 bases). Per the germline V gene, CDR1 is DFQATT and CDR2 is SNEGSKA (reference sequence). This CDR3 has 11 residues. Trimming removed 5 bases at V and 8 bases at J, with 12 bases between. CDR3 residues: CSAFQGVEAFF. CDR3 DNA sequence: TGCAGTGCTTTTCAGGGAGTAGAAGCTTTCTTT.

This clonotype was recorded at least ten times. The chain combines TRBV6-5 with TRBJ1-1, with a weak D call TRBD1 (5 bases). Germline V gene lookup returns CDR1 MNHEY and CDR2 SVGAGI. The V end was cut by 2 bases, the J end by 4 bases, with 8 bases between. This CDR3 comprises 13 residues. The CDR3 spells CASSYGRGTEAFF. Here the CDR3 DNA reads TGTGCCAGCAGTTACGGAAGGGGCACTGAAGCTTTCTTT.

In this sample, this clonotype turned up a few times. The chain links TRBV3-1 to TRBJ2-3; weak D call: TRBD2 (5 bases). Trimming took off 3 bases at V and 0 bases at J, with 16 bases between the two ends. There are 17 residues in the CDR3. Germline-derived CDR1 and CDR2 are LGHDT and YNNKEL (reference sequence). CDR3 nucleotides: TGTGCCAGCAGCCACTTGTTTCTAGGCGGGAGCACAGATACGCAGTATTTT. As protein: CASSHLFLGGSTDTQYF.

This chain connects TRBV20-1 to TRBJ1-1, with 7 bases fitting TRBD1. This CDR3 is built from 13 residues. V trimming: 3 bases; J trimming: 4 bases; junction bases outside the gene matches: 5. Germline loops: CDR1 DFQATT, CDR2 SNEGSKA (reference sequence). DNA for the CDR3: TGCAGTGCTAGGGGCAGGGGGAGCACTGAAGCTTTCTTT. Translating gives CSARGRGSTEAFF.

This clonotype showed up just a few times. The V gene is TRBV29-1, the J gene TRBJ2-5, with 10 bases matching TRBD1. CDR3 length equals 14 residues. Germline loops: CDR1 SQVTM, CDR2 ANQGSEA. The V and J ends lost 4 bases and 4 bases, in that order; junction bases with no gene match: 6. CDR3 DNA sequence: TGCAGCGTTGGCACCGGGACAGGGGTAGAGACCCAGTACTTC. It yields the protein CSVGTGTGVETQYF.

This sequence joins TRBV7-9 and TRBJ2-5; D possibly corresponds to TRBD2 (6 bases). Germline CDR1 is SEHNR and CDR2 is FQNEAQ (reference sequence). V lost 4 bases, J lost 5 bases, and 17 bases lay in between. The CDR3 is made up of 15 amino acids. CDR3 DNA: TGTGCCAGCAGCTCCCCCGGGACGGCGGGGGAGACCCAGTACTTC. This encodes CASSSPGTAGETQYF.

This clonotype appeared a few times. The chain couples TRBV2 to TRBJ1-2; 8 bases match TRBD1. Germline lookup yields CDR1 SNHLY and CDR2 FYNNEI. This CDR3 has 15 amino acids. J was trimmed by 3 bases and V by 6 bases; bases with no gene match: 9. CDR3 DNA sequence: TGTGCCAGCAGGTTAAGTCAACAGGGGGACTATGGCTACACCTTC. It encodes CASRLSQQGDYGYTF.

In this sample, this clonotype turned up a few times. The chain carries TRBV2 and TRBJ2-7, with 7 positions matching TRBD1. Germline CDR1 and CDR2: SNHLY and FYNNEI. V dropped 10 bases and J dropped 1; count of bases not matched to a gene: 7. The CDR3 sequence is 13 residues long. CDR3 coding DNA: TGTGCCATTCGACAGGGTCTATCCTACGAGCAGTACGTC. This encodes CAIRQGLSYEQYV.

Ten or more counts support this clonotype. The CDR3 sequence is CASSSTGAPYNEQFF. As DNA, the CDR3 is TGTGCCAGCAGCTCGACAGGGGCTCCCTACAATGAGCAGTTCTTC. This chain links TRBV7-3 with TRBJ2-1; the match to TRBD1 covers 8 bases. This CDR3 spans 15 amino acids. Germline lookup yields CDR1 SGHTA and CDR2 FQGTGA. The V gene end was trimmed by 4 bases and the J gene end by 2 bases; junction bases not matched to a gene: 4.

This chain uses TRBV29-1 with TRBJ2-1; 7 positions agree with TRBD1. The CDR3 sequence is 18 residues long. Germline CDR1 SQVTM, CDR2 ANQGSEA. Trimming cost V 8 bases and J 2 bases; bases outside gene matches: 21. For the CDR3, the DNA is TGCAGCACAACCAGGACAGGCTATACCCAAACAGCCTACAATGAGCAGTTCTTC. Its protein product is CSTTRTGYTQTAYNEQFF.

This chain connects TRBV6-2 or TRBV6-3 to TRBJ2-7; a possible D gene is TRBD1 (7 bases). Looked up from germline, CDR1 is MNHEY and CDR2 is SVGEGT. V lost 0 bases and J lost 4, with 13 bases in between. This CDR3 spans 15 amino acids. CDR3 in amino acids: CASSYSRDSGYEQYV. CDR3 nucleotides: TGTGCCAGCAGTTACTCGAGGGACAGCGGGTACGAGCAGTACGTC.

This rearrangement joins TRBV27 to TRBJ1-1, with a tentative D call TRBD1 (5 bases). The CDR3 consists of 11 residues. The V end lost 8 bases, the J end lost 6 bases, and 10 bases lay between the germline ends. The germline V gene has CDR1 MNHEY and CDR2 SMNVEV (reference sequence). The CDR3 DNA is TGTGCCAGCTGTGAAGGGGCTGAAGCTTTCTTT. Translating gives CASCEGAEAFF.

The V call is TRBV7-2, the J call TRBJ2-7; maybe TRBD2 (6 bases). The CDR3 sequence is 16 residues long. The V gene lost 5 bases and the J gene lost 0 bases, with 17 bases spanning the gap. Germline lookup yields CDR1 SGHTA and CDR2 FQGNSA. The CDR3: CASSLLGGASSYEQYF. The CDR3 DNA is TGTGCCAGCAGCCTACTCGGAGGGGCGAGCTCCTACGAGCAGTACTTC.

This clonotype was detected many times. The chain uses TRBV7-9 and TRBJ2-7, with 9 bases identical to TRBD1. V shed 6 bases and J 2 bases; nucleotides not matched to a gene: 8. Germline lookup yields CDR1 SEHNR and CDR2 FQNEAQ (reference sequence). The CDR3 is 15 residues long. CDR3 protein: CASRESGTGPYEQYF. The CDR3 DNA reads TGTGCCAGCAGAGAATCCGGGACAGGGCCCTACGAGCAGTACTTC.

Ten or more counts support this clonotype. The rearrangement joins TRBV7-2 to TRBJ2-7; D is undetermined. The CDR3 covers 12 residues. V lost 5 bases and J 6 bases, leaving 11 bases between the germline ends. Germline CDR1 SGHTA, CDR2 FQGNSA. CDR3 protein: CASSDIGLEQYF. CDR3 DNA sequence: TGTGCCAGCAGCGACATAGGTCTCGAGCAGTACTTC.

J is TRBJ2-3 and V is TRBV7-4; TRBD2 might be the D (7 bases). The CDR3 has 16 residues. Trimming pared 5 bases from V and 5 bases from J, leaving 20 bases between. The germline V gene encodes CDR1 SGHVT and CDR2 SQSDAQ. The CDR3 is CASSPKGGGHEDTQYF. The CDR3 DNA reads TGTGCCAGCAGCCCCAAGGGGGGGGGGCACGAAGATACGCAGTATTTT.

This clonotype was seen repeatedly, ten times or more. This chain connects TRBV7-9 to TRBJ2-2, with unresolved D. CDR1 and CDR2 (germline): SEHNR, FQNEAQ (reference sequence). Between the trimmed V and J ends, which lost 6 bases and 6 bases, there was a span of 5 bases. The CDR3 is 11 amino acids. CDR3: CASSTPGELFF. CDR3 coding DNA: TGTGCCAGCAGTACGCCCGGGGAGCTGTTTTTT.

This clonotype was detected ten times or more. J is TRBJ1-1 and V is TRBV2; D remains unclear. This CDR3 spans 13 amino acids. Germline assignment: CDR1 SNHLY and CDR2 FYNNEI. Trimming shortened V by 1 base and J by 0 bases, and 3 bases separated the two germline ends. For the CDR3, the DNA is TGTGCCAGCAGTGAAGACCTGAACACTGAAGCTTTCTTT. Its translation is CASSEDLNTEAFF.

This clonotype was seen ten or more times. The rearrangement uses TRBV4-1 and TRBJ1-5; D ambiguous. V dropped 3 bases and J dropped 0 bases, with 9 bases sitting between them. Germline V gene data show CDR1 as MGHRA and CDR2 as YSYEKL. The CDR3 covers 15 residues. The CDR3 reads CASSHMPNSNQPQHF. The DNA for the CDR3 is TGCGCCAGCAGCCATATGCCGAATAGCAATCAGCCCCAGCATTTT.

The CDR3: CATSDVTNTEAFF. CDR3 sequence (DNA): TGTGCCACCAGTGATGTGACGAACACTGAAGCTTTCTTT. V and J are TRBV24-1 and TRBJ1-1; D ambiguous. CDR1 and CDR2 (germline): KGHDR, SFDVKD. The CDR3 has 13 residues. V was trimmed by 3 bases and J by 1 base, leaving 5 bases between them.